The text below deals with one T cell receptor (beta chain). The repertoire was sequenced with immunoSEQ multiplex PCR; TCRdb's copy has only in-frame clones and lacks some. The table records 7,000 to 9,000 clones, less than 40% of them present only once. Responders labeled with CFSE (around 200,000) were plated with around 200,000 irradiated, violet-dye-labeled stimulators. Proliferating responders of the CD3+CD4+ and CD3+CD8+ phenotypes with low CFSE were sorted after the reaction. These data originate in a study of graft-versus-host responses after intestinal transplantation. Study as a whole: Every one of the recipients received anti-thymocyte globulin induction and afterwards took tacrolimus and steroids for approximately 3 years. Study conclusions and caveats: Ileal or blood samples showed some GvH clones first, and such clones were also found in recipient marrow.

This CDR3 has 16 amino acids. V was shortened by 4 bases and J by 0 bases, with 16 bases between the two germline ends. CDR1 is WNHNN and CDR2 is SYGVQD in the germline V gene (reference sequence). The sequence derives from a human patient who was an organ donor for intestinal transplantation. The input for sequencing was alloreactive CD4+ T cells from a mixed lymphocyte reaction culture, taken before transplantation. Stated subset: CFSE-low proliferating T cells sorted from roughly six-day pre-transplant mixed lymphocyte reaction (GvH or HvG direction). The genes are TRBV10-1 and TRBJ2-7; possible D gene TRBD2, 5 bases. In DNA, the CDR3 is TGCGCCAGCAGTGCCCGGGAAACCGACCCCTCCTACGAGCAGTACTTC. Residues: CASSARETDPSYEQYF.